The rows below give T cell receptor beta chains drawn from one sample of a study of T cells after yellow fever vaccination. MiXCR was run by TCRdb on the 5' RACE reads, yielding one entry per CDR3 protein. The data show tens of thousands of distinct CDR3 sequences, with 6% to 7.5% seen just once and less than 40% held by the top ten. Sequences were derived from CD8+ T cells sorted from PBMCs, sampled 15 days after the yellow fever booster vaccination. The receptor source for this set is a man aged 25-45 years who received the YFV17D yellow fever vaccine. CDR3s include the opening cysteine and the closing phenylalanine or tryptophan. A D gene is named only where the DNA matches it firmly. Some rows mark clone size as missing; the rest say once, few, many or name a class of expanded clone.

14 many TRBJ2-1 TRBV6-5 TRBD2 TGTGCCAGCAAGGCGGGAGCATCCTACAATGAGCAGTTCTTC CASKAGASYNEQFF
12 NA TRBJ2-3 TRBV27 NA TGTGCCACCGCCCTTAGGGCAGATACGCAGTATTTT CATALRADTQYF
13 NA TRBJ1-5 TRBV5-4 NA TGTGCCAGCAGCTCCGGGACGGATCAGCCCCAGCATTTT CASSSGTDQPQHF
14 many TRBJ2-1 TRBV15 NA TGTGCCACCAGCCTACAGAGCTCCTACAATGAGCAGTTCTTC CATSLQSSYNEQFF
12 many TRBJ2-1 TRBV15 NA TGTGCCACCAGCATCGTTCTTGGTGAGCAGTTCTTC CATSIVLGEQFF
14 many TRBJ2-3 TRBV6-2/TRBV6-3 NA TGTGCCAGCAGACTACAGGGTGTCGCAGATACGCAGTATTTT CASRLQGVADTQYF
12 many TRBJ1-4 TRBV29-1 NA TGCAGCGTTGCCAGCGGTAATGAAAAACTGTTTTTT CSVASGNEKLFF
15 many TRBJ1-5 TRBV10-3 NA TGTGCCATCAGCGCCCCGGGGGGGCCTGGTCAGCCCCAGCATTTT CAISAPGGPGQPQHF
11 many TRBJ2-3 TRBV6-5 NA TGTGCCAGCAGTTCCGTGGATACGCAGTATTTT CASSSVDTQYF
15 many TRBJ2-5 TRBV20-1 NA TGCAGTGCTAGAGATTTGTCGCAGGAAGGAGAGACCCAGTACTTC CSARDLSQEGETQYF
15 few TRBJ2-3 TRBV29-1 TRBD2 TGCAGCGTTGAAGGGACTAGTGGCACCACAGATACGCAGTATTTT CSVEGTSGTTDTQYF
15 many TRBJ2-1 TRBV3-1 NA TGTGCCAGCAGCCTCGAGGATAGCTCCTACAATGAGCAGTTCTTC CASSLEDSSYNEQFF
14 many TRBJ2-5 TRBV27 NA TGTGCCAGCAGTACCAACAGAGGTTCTGGGACCCAGTACTTC CASSTNRGSGTQYF
11 many TRBJ2-1 TRBV11-2 NA TGTGCCAGCAGCTTGAGCCGGGAGCAGTTCTTC CASSLSREQFF
15 many TRBJ2-3 TRBV5-6 TRBD2 TGTGCCAGCAGCGTTGGACTAGCGGGAGTAGATACGCAGTATTTT CASSVGLAGVDTQYF
13 NA TRBJ2-3 TRBV20-1 NA TGCAGTGTCCCGGTCCCACTCTCAGATACGCAGTATTTT CSVPVPLSDTQYF
14 NA TRBJ1-2 TRBV10-2 NA TGCGCCAGCAGTGAGATGGACTTCCACTATGGCTACACCTTC CASSEMDFHYGYTF
14 many TRBJ2-1 TRBV20-1 TRBD2 TGCAGCGCCGGGACTAGCGACTCCTACAATGAGCAGTTCTTC CSAGTSDSYNEQFF
16 many TRBJ1-3 TRBV9 NA TGTGCCAGCAGCGGGTACGGACAGACCCCTGGAAACACCATATATTTT CASSGYGQTPGNTIYF
14 many TRBJ2-1 TRBV10-2 TRBD2 TGCGCCAGCACTGGGACTAGCGGGGACAATGAGCAGTTCTTC CASTGTSGDNEQFF
15 many TRBJ2-1 TRBV9 NA TGTGCCAGCAGCATCCACGGGACTGATTACAATGAGCAGTTCTTC CASSIHGTDYNEQFF
15 many TRBJ1-1 TRBV12-3/TRBV12-4 NA TGTGCCAGCAGCAAGGGCCCGGGGCCTCACACTGAAGCTTTCTTT CASSKGPGPHTEAFF
16 many TRBJ2-1 TRBV27 TRBD2 TGTGCCAGCAGTTTACTAGCGGGAGATGCCTACAATGAGCAGTTCTTC CASSLLAGDAYNEQFF
17 many TRBJ2-3 TRBV7-9 NA TGTGCCAGCACCAATGCTCAGGAAAGCACTAGCACAGATACGCAGTATTTT CASTNAQESTSTDTQYF
14 many TRBJ1-1 TRBV15 NA TGTGCCACCTGGGGTCTCGACAGCCCCACTGAAGCTTTCTTT CATWGLDSPTEAFF
12 many TRBJ2-1 TRBV20-1 NA TGCAGTGCCGGCGGAACTCCGGGTGAGCAGTTCTTC CSAGGTPGEQFF
14 many TRBJ2-7 TRBV20-1 NA TGCAGTGCAACCCTAACCCTATCCTCCTACGAGCAGTACTTC CSATLTLSSYEQYF
14 many TRBJ1-1 TRBV29-1 TRBD1 TGCAGCGTTGAAGACGGACAGGCGAACACTGAAGCTTTCTTT CSVEDGQANTEAFF
17 many TRBJ2-3 TRBV9 NA TGTGCCAGCAGCGTAGATGAAGCGAGCGGGTACACAGATACGCAGTATTTT CASSVDEASGYTDTQYF
15 many TRBJ2-1 TRBV7-6 NA TGTGCCAGCAGCTTACAAGGTAGCGAGTACAATGAGCAGTTCTTC CASSLQGSEYNEQFF
16 few TRBJ2-3 TRBV5-1 TRBD2 TGCGCCAGCAGCCCCGAGCGGGAGCGACGCACAGATACGCAGTATTTT CASSPERERRTDTQYF
13 many TRBJ2-2 TRBV5-1 NA TGCGCCAGCAGCTTGGGGACCACCGGGGAGCTGTTTTTT CASSLGTTGELFF
14 NA TRBJ2-6 TRBV6-1 NA TGTGCCAGCAGGTTTGATTCTGGGGCCAACGTCCTGACTTTC CASRFDSGANVLTF
14 NA TRBJ2-7 TRBV12-3/TRBV12-4 TRBD2 TGTGCCAGCAGCCTAGCGGGGCGGTTGTACGAGCAGTACTTC CASSLAGRLYEQYF
12 many TRBJ2-5 TRBV7-2 NA TGTGCCAGCAGCTTAGCGGGGGAGACCCAGTACTTC CASSLAGETQYF
14 many TRBJ2-1 TRBV6-2/TRBV6-3 NA TGTGCCAGCAGTTACGGACAATCCTACAATGAGCAGTTCTTC CASSYGQSYNEQFF